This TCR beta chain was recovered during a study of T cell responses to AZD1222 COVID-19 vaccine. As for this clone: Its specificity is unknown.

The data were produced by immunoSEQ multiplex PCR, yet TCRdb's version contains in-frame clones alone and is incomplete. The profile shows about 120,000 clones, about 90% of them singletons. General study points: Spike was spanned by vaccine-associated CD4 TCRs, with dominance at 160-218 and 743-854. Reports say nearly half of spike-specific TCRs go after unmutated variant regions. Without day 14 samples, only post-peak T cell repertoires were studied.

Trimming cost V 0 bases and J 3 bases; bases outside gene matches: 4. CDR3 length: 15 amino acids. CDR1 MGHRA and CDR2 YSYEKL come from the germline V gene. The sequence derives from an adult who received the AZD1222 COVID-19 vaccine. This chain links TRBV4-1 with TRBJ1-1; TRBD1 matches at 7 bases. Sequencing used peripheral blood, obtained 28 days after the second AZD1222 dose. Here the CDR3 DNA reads TGCGCCAGCAGCCAAGAACAGGGGTGGGACACTGAAGCTTTCTTT. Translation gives CASSQEQGWDTEAFF.